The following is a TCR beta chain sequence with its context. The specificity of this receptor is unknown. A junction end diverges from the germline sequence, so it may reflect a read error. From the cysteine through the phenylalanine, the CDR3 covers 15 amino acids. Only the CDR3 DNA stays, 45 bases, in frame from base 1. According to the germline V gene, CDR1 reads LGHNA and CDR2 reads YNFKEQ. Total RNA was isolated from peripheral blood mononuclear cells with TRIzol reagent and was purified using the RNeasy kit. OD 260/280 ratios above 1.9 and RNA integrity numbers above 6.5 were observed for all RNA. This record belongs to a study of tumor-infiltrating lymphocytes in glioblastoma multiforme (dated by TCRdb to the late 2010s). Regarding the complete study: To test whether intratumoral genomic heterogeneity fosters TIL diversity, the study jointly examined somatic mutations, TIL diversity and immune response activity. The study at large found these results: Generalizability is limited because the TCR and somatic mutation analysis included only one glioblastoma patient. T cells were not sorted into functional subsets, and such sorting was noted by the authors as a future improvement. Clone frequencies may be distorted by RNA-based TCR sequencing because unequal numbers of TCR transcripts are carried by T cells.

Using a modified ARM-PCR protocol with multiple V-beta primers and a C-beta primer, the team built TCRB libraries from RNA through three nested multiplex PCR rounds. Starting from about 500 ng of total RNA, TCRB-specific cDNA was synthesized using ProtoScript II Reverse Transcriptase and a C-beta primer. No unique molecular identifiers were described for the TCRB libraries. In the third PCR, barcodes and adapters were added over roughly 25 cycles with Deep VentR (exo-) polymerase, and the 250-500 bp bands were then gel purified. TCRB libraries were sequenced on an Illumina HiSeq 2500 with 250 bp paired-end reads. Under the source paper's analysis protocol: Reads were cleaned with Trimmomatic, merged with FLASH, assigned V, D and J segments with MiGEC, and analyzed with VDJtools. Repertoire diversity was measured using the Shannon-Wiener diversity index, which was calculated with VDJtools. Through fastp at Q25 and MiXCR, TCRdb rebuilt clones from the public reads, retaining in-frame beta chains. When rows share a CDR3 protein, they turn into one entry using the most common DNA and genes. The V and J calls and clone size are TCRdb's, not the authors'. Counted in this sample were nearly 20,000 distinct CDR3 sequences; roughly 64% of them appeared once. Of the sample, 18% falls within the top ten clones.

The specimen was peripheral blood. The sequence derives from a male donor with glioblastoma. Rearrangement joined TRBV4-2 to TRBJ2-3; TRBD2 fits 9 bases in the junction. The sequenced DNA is TGTGCCGGCAGCCAAGGGACTAGCAACACAGATACGCAGTATTTT. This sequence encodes CAGSQGTSNTDTQYF.